The rows below give T cell receptor beta chains drawn from one sample of a study of shared clonotypes between healthy human individuals. The protocol was immunoSEQ multiplex PCR, while the TCRdb copy is restricted to in-frame clones and leaves out a portion. Altogether 450,000 to 550,000 clones are present, 70% to 80% being singletons, with the ten largest covering approximately 13%. Sequenced: PBMCs. Every receptor here comes from a woman aged 40 to 49 in good health. Some clones in this sample may be carry-over from other donors' samples. Each CDR3 is given with its conserved first and last residue. The D gene is left open where the match is weak. A row's size may be missing; if present it is once, few, many or a size class.

j_gene | d_gene | len | v_gene | abundance | CDR3aa | CDR3nt
TRBJ1-6 | TRBD1 | 16 | TRBV28 | NA | CASRLDRGSYNSPLHF | TGTGCCAGCAGGCTGGACAGGGGATCCTATAATTCACCCCTCCACTTT
TRBJ2-1 | NA | 16 | TRBV18 | few | CASSSLAPSSYNEQFF | TGTGCCAGCTCATCATTAGCGCCGAGCTCCTACAATGAGCAGTTCTTC
TRBJ2-1 | TRBD2 | 14 | TRBV9 | NA | CASSVEREMSEQFF | TGTGCCAGCAGCGTCGAGCGGGAGATGTCTGAGCAGTTCTTC
TRBJ2-7 | TRBD1 | 14 | TRBV4-3 | once | CASSLGQGTYEQYF | TGCGCCAGCAGCCTGGGACAGGGGACCTACGAGCAGTACTTC
TRBJ2-1 | NA | 15 | TRBV19 | NA | CASSMMGGSYNEQFF | TGTGCCAGTAGTATGATGGGCGGGTCTTACAATGAGCAGTTCTTC
TRBJ2-7 | TRBD1 | 15 | TRBV5-1 | few | CASSIGTGPAYEQYF | TGCGCCAGCAGCATCGGGACAGGCCCCGCCTACGAGCAGTACTTC
TRBJ1-1 | NA | 14 | TRBV7-8 | NA | CASSLVAGNTEAFF | TGTGCCAGCAGCTTAGTTGCCGGGAACACTGAAGCTTTCTTT
TRBJ2-3 | TRBD1 | 15 | TRBV10-1 | NA | CASSPGTGGTDTQYF | TGCGCCAGCAGTCCTGGGACAGGGGGCACAGATACGCAGTATTTT
TRBJ2-3 | NA | 19 | TRBV7-9 | NA | CASSSKGRRERYRTDTQYF | TGTGCCAGCAGCTCCAAGGGGAGGAGGGAGAGATATAGAACAGATACGCAGTATTTT
TRBJ2-5 | NA | 12 | TRBV29-1 | NA | CSVVGEVETQYF | TGCAGCGTTGTTGGGGAGGTGGAGACCCAGTACTTC
TRBJ2-7 | NA | 16 | TRBV27 | NA | CASSGLEAGRYYEQYF | TGTGCCAGCAGTGGCCTGGAGGCAGGGAGATACTACGAGCAGTACTTC
TRBJ2-7 | TRBD2 | 14 | TRBV2 | few | CASRTSGRANEQYF | TGTGCCAGCCGGACTAGCGGGAGGGCCAACGAGCAGTACTTC
TRBJ2-1 | NA | 12 | TRBV30 | NA | CAWTKDSGEQFF | TGTGCCTGGACCAAGGACAGTGGAGAGCAGTTCTTC
TRBJ2-1 | TRBD1 | 13 | TRBV28 | NA | CASRPTGDNEQFF | TGTGCCAGCAGGCCCACAGGGGACAATGAGCAGTTCTTC
TRBJ2-5 | NA | 14 | TRBV7-2 | NA | CASSLAGTQETQYF | TGTGCCAGCAGCTTAGCGGGGACACAAGAGACCCAGTACTTC
TRBJ1-5 | TRBD1 | 15 | TRBV7-2 | NA | CASSYGTGPLGPQHF | TGTGCCAGCAGCTACGGGACAGGCCCCCTTGGGCCCCAGCATTTT
TRBJ1-2 | NA | 15 | TRBV18 | NA | CASSPVPTFGYGYTF | TGTGCCAGCTCACCGGTCCCTACTTTCGGCTATGGCTACACCTTC
TRBJ2-3 | TRBD2 | 15 | TRBV19 | NA | CASSIAAGVPDTQYF | TGTGCCAGTAGTATAGCGGCGGGAGTACCAGATACGCAGTATTTT
TRBJ1-1 | TRBD1 | 16 | TRBV11-1 | NA | CASRSFNTGANTEAFF | TGTGCCAGCAGATCCTTTAATACAGGGGCTAACACTGAAGCTTTCTTT
TRBJ1-1 | TRBD1 | 19 | TRBV4-2 | NA | CASSQEFVSGQGRDTEAFF | TGTGCCAGCAGCCAAGAATTTGTTTCGGGACAGGGGAGGGACACTGAAGCTTTCTTT
TRBJ2-7 | NA | 13 | TRBV19 | NA | CASGNTGSYEQYF | TGTGCCAGCGGAAACACAGGTTCCTACGAGCAGTACTTC
TRBJ1-2 | NA | 11 | TRBV20-1 | NA | CSESRGGGYTF | TGCAGTGAGTCAAGGGGCGGTGGCTACACCTTC
TRBJ2-5 | NA | 14 | TRBV30 | NA | CAWSVLGKGGTQYF | TGTGCCTGGAGTGTACTTGGCAAGGGGGGGACCCAGTACTTC
TRBJ1-1 | NA | 14 | TRBV19 | NA | CASSIRATNTEAFF | TGTGCCAGTAGTATAAGGGCGACGAACACTGAAGCTTTCTTT
TRBJ2-1 | NA | 15 | TRBV5-6 | NA | CASSLGVASYNEQFF | TGTGCCAGCAGCTTAGGGGTAGCGTCCTACAATGAGCAGTTCTTC
TRBJ2-7 | TRBD2 | 14 | TRBV19 | NA | CASSTGGGTYEQYF | TGTGCCAGTTCCACGGGAGGGGGGACCTACGAGCAGTACTTC
TRBJ1-5 | NA | 13 | TRBV6-6 | NA | CASIQENNQPQHF | TGTGCCAGCATACAGGAGAACAATCAGCCCCAGCATTTT
TRBJ2-3 | NA | 14 | TRBV14 | NA | CASSQGISTDTQYF | TGTGCCAGCAGCCAAGGGATTAGCACAGATACGCAGTATTTT